This T cell receptor beta chain is from a study of OX40 agonist ivuxolimab in advanced cancers. Study findings and constraints: On average, a greater number of expanded clones characterised CD8+ T cells relative to CD4+.

The repertoire was sequenced with immunoSEQ multiplex PCR; TCRdb's copy has only in-frame clones and lacks some. The table has about 16,000 clones, 80% to 95% seen once; the top ten hold 25% to 30%. The CDR3 runs to 15 residues. The V gene's germline CDR1 is MNHEY and CDR2 SVGAGI. Trimming took off 5 bases at V and 4 bases at J, with 16 bases between the two ends. For this clone: The target antigen is unknown.

The TCR sequence derives from an adult with an advanced solid tumor such as melanoma, head and neck, liver or kidney cancer. The V and J genes are TRBV6-5 and TRBJ2-3; D unclear. The sequencing here drew on CD4+ or CD8+ T cells sorted from blood, taken in a trial of the OX40 agonist ivuxolimab. CDR3 in amino acids: CASSPGSWPPDTQYF. In nucleotides, the CDR3 is TGTGCCAGCAGTCCCGGCAGTTGGCCCCCAGATACGCAGTATTTT.